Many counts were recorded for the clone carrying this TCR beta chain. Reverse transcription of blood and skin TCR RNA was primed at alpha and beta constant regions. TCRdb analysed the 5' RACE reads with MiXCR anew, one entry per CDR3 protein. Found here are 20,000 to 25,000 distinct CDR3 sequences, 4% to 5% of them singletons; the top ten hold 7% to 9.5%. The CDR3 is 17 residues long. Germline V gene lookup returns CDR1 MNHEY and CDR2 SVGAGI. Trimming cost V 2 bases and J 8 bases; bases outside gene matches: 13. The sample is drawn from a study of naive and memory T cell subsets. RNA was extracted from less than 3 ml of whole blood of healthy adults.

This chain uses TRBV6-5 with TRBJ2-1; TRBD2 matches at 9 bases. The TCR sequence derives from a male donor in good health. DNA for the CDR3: TGTGCCAGCAGTTACGCTAGCGGGAAACCAATAAGCGATGAGCAGTTCTTC. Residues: CASSYASGKPISDEQFF.